This T cell receptor (beta chain) was obtained from a study of T cell repertoires in cytomegalovirus infection. Study context: Evidence of both CMV infection and a matching HLA type came from public TCR beta signatures.

Germline values: CDR1 SGHTA, CDR2 FQGNSA. The CDR3 spans 18 residues. V gave up 3 bases and J gave up 1 base, with 18 bases separating them. MiXCR, applied by TCRdb to the reads, yields one record per CDR3 protein. The sample lists about 340,000 distinct CDR3 sequences, 29% occurring once. This clonotype was counted at least ten times. Its antigen is undetermined. This receptor was taken from a human donor in good health (CMV status not recorded). Some clones in this sample may be carry-over from other donors' samples. The sample was cultured PBMCs, taken from culture after CMV antigen stimulation. The chain links TRBV7-2 to TRBJ1-4, with D tentatively TRBD1 (5 bases). This chain's CDR3 is CASSFRDGSPLTNEKLFF. As DNA, the CDR3 is TGTGCCAGCAGCTTCCGGGACGGGTCTCCCCTAACTAATGAAAAACTGTTTTTT. The whole variable domain, remainder taken from reference TRBV7-2 and TRBJ1-4, is GAGVSQSPSNKVTEKGKDVELRCDPISGHTALYWYRQSLGQGLEFLIYFQGNSAPDKSGLPSDRFSAERTGGSVSTLTIQRTQQEDSAVYLCASSFRDGSPLTNEKLFFGSGTQLSVL.